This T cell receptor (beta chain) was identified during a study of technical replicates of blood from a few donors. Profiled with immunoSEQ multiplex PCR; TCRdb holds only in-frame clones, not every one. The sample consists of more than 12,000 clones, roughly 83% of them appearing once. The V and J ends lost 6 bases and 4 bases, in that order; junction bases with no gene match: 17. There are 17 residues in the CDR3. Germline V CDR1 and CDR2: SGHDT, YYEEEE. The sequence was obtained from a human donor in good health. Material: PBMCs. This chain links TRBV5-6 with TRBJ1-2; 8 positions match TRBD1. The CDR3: CASTPVDGQGDTYGYTF. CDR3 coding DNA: TGTGCCAGCACCCCAGTCGACGGACAGGGTGATACCTATGGCTACACCTTC.